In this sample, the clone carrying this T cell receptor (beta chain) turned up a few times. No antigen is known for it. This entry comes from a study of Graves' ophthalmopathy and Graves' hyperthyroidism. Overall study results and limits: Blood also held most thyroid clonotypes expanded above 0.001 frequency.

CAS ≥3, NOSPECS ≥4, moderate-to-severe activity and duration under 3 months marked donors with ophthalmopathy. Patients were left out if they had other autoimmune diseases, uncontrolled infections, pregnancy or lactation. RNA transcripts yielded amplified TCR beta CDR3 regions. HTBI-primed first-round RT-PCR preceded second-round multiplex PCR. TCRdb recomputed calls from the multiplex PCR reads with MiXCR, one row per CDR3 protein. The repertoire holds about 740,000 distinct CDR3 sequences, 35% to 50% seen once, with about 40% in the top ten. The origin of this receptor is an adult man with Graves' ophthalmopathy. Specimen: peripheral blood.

CDR3 nucleotide sequence: TGTGCCAGCAGTGATTTGAGGGGCGCCTATGGCTACACCTTC. Its translation: CASSDLRGAYGYTF. The chain combines TRBV2 with TRBJ1-2, with D maybe TRBD1 (5 bases). V dropped 3 bases and J dropped 4 bases, with 12 bases sitting between them. Germline V lookup: CDR1 SNHLY, CDR2 FYNNEI. CDR3 length: 14 amino acids.